The text below deals with one TCR beta chain. The germline V gene has CDR1 SGHRS and CDR2 YFSETQ. The CDR3 consists of 14 residues. Trimming cost V 4 bases and J 1 base, with 11 bases left between them. The data stem from a study of control samples from healthy donors and cancer patients. TCRdb's table, derived via immunoSEQ multiplex PCR, lists solely in-frame clones and lacks some. The table records around 130,000 clones, approximately 90% of them present only once. This clonotype was sampled from a man between 18 and 35 years old in good health. The chain combines TRBV5-1 with TRBJ2-5; D remains ambiguous. Sequencing input: blood. The CDR3 coding sequence is TGCGCCAGCAGCCTCCGGTCAGGCCAAGAGACCCAGTACTTC. Its translation: CASSLRSGQETQYF.